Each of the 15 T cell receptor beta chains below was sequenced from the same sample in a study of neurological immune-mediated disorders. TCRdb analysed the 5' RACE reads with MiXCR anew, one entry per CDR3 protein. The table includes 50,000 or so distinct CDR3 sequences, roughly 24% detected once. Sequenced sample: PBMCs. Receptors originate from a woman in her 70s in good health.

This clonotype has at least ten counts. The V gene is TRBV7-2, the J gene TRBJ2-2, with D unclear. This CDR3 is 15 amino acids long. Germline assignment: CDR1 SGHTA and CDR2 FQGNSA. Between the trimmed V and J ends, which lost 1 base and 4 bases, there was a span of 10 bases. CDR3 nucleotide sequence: TGTGCCAGCAGCTTAGGGGCAGTAGTCACCGGGGAGCTGTTTTTT. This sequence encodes CASSLGAVVTGELFF.

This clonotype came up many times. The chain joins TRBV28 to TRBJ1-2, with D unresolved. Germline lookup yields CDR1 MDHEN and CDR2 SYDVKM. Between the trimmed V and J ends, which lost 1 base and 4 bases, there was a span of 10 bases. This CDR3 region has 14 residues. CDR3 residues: CASSLSATLYGYTF. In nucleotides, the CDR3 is TGTGCCAGCAGTTTATCTGCGACGCTCTATGGCTACACCTTC.

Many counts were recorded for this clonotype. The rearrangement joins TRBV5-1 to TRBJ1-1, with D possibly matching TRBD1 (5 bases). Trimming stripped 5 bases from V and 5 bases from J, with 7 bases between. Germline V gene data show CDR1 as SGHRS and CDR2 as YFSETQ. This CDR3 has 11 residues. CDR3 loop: CASRGETEAFF. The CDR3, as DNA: TGCGCCAGCAGAGGGGAGACTGAAGCTTTCTTT.

CDR3 in amino acids: CASSDRTGNYGYTF. CDR3 bases: TGCGCCAGCAGCGATAGGACAGGGAACTATGGCTACACCTTC. V gene TRBV5-1 combines with J gene TRBJ1-2; TRBD1 agrees at 8 bases. In germline, CDR1 is SGHRS, CDR2 YFSETQ. The CDR3 totals 14 residues. With 4 bases clipped from V and 2 bases from J, the junction kept 4 bases outside the gene matches.

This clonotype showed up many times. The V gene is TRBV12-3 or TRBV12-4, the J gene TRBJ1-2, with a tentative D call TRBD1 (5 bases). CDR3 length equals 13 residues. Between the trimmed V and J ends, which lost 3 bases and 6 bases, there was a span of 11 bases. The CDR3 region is CASSFFGGNGYTF. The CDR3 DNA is TGTGCCAGCAGTTTCTTTGGGGGAAATGGCTACACCTTC.

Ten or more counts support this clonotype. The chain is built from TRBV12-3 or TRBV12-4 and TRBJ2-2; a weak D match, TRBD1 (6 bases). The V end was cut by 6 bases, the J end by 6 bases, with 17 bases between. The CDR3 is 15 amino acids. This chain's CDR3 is CASRDRQPAPGELFF. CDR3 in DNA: TGTGCCAGCAGGGACAGACAGCCCGCCCCCGGGGAGCTGTTTTTT.

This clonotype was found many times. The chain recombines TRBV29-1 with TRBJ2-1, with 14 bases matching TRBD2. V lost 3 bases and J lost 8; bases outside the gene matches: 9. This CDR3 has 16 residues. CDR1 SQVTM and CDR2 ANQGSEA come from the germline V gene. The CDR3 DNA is TGCAGCGTTGACCCCGGGACTAGCGGGAGTTCCCATGAGCAGTTCTTC. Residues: CSVDPGTSGSSHEQFF.

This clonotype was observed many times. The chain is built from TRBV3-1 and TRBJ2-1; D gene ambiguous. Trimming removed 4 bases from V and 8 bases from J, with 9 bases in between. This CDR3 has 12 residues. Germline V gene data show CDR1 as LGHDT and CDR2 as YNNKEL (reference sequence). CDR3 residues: CASSLYPDEQFF. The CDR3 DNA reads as TGTGCCAGCAGCCTCTACCCAGATGAGCAGTTCTTC.

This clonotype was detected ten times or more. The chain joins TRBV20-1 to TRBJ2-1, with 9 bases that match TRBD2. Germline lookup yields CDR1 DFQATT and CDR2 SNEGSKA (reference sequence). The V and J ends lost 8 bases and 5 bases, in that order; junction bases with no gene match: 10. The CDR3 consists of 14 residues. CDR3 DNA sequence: TGCAGTCCAAGAGGGGTAGCGGGAGACAATGAGCAGTTCTTC. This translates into CSPRGVAGDNEQFF.

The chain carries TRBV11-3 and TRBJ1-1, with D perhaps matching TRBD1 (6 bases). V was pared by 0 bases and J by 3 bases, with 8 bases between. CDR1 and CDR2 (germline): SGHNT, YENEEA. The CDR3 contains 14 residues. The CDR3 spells CASSLEGGDTEAFF. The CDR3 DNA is TGTGCCAGCAGCTTAGAAGGGGGAGACACTGAAGCTTTCTTT.

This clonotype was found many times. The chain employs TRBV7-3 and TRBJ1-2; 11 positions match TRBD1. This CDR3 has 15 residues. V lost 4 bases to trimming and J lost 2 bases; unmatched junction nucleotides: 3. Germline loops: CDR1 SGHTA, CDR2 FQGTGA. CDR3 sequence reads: CASSWDRGGNYGYTF. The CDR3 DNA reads TGTGCCAGCAGCTGGGACAGGGGGGGGAACTATGGCTACACCTTC. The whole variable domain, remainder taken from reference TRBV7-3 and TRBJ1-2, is GAGVSQTPSNKVTEKGKYVELRCDPISGHTALYWYRQSLGQGPEFLIYFQGTGAADDSGLPNDRFFAVRPEGSVSTLKIQRTERGDSAVYLCASSWDRGGNYGYTFGSGTRLTVV.

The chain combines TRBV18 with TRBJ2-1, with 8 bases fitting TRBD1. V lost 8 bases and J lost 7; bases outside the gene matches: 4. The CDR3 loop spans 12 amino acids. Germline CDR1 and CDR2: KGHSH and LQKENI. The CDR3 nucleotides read TGTGCCAGCGGCCAGGGGGCGAATGAGCAGTTCTTC. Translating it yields CASGQGANEQFF.

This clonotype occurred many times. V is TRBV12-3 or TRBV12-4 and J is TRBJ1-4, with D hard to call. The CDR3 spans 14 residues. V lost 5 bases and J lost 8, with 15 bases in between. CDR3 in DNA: TGTGCCAGCAGTCCGGGTCCTGACCAAGAAAAACTGTTTTTT. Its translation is CASSPGPDQEKLFF.

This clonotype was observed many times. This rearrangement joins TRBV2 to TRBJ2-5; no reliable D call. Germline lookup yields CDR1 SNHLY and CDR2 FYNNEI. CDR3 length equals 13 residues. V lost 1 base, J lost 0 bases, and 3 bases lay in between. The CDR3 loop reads CASSEDHQETQYF. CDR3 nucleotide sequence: TGTGCCAGCAGTGAAGATCACCAAGAGACCCAGTACTTC.

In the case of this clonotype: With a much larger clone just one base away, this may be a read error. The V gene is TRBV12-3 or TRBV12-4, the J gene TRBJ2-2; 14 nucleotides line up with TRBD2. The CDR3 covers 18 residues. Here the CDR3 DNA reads TGTGCCAGCAATTTACCGGGACTAGCGGGAGTAGGCACCGGGGAGCTGTTTTTT. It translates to CASNLPGLAGVGTGELFF.